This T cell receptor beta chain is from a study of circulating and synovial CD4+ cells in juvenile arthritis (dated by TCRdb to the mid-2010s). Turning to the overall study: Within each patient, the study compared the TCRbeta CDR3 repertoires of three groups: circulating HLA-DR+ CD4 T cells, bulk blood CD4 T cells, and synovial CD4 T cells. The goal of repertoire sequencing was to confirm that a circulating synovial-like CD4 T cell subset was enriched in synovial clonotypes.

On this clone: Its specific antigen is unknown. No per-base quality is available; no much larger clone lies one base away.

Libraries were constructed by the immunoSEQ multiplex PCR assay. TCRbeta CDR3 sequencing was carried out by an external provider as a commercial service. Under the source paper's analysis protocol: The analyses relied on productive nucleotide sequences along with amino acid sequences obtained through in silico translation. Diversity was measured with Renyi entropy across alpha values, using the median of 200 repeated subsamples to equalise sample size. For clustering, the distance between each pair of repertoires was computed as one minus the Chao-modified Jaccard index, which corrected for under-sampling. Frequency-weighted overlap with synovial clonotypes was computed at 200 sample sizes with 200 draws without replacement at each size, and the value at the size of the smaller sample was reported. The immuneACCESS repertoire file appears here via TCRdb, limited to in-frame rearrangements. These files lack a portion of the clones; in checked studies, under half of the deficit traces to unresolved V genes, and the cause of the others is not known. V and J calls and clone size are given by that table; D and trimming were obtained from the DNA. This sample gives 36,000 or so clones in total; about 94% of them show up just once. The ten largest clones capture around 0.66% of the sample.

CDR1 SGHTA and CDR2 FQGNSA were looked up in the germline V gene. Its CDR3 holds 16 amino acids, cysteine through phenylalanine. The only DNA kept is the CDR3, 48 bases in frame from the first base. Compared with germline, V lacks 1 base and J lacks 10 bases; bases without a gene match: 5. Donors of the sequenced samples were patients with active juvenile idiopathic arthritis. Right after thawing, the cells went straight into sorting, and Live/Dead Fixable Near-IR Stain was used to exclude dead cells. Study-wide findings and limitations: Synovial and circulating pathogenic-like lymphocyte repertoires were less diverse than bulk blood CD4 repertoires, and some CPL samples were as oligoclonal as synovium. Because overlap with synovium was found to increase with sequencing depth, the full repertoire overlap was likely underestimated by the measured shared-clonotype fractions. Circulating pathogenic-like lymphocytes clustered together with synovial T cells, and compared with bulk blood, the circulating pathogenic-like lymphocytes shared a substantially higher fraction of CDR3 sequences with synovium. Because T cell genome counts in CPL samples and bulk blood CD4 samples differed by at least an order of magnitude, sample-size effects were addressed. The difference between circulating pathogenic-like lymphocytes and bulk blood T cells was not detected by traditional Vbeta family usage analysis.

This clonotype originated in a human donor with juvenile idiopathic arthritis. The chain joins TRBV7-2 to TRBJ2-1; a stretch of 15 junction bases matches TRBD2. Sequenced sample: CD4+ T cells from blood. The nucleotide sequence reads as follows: TGTGCCAGCAGCTTAGATGGACTAGCGGGGGGGCGGGAGCAGTTCTTC. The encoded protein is CASSLDGLAGGREQFF. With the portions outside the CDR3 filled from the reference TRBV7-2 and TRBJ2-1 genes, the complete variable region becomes GAGVSQSPSNKVTEKGKDVELRCDPISGHTALYWYRQSLGQGLEFLIYFQGNSAPDKSGLPSDRFSAERTGGSVSTLTIQRTQQEDSAVYLCASSLDGLAGGREQFFGPGTRLTVL.